This TCR beta chain was captured by sequencing in a study of shared clonotypes between healthy human individuals. Points from the study as a whole: Larger estimated richness was generally seen in naive subsets than in memory subsets.

Germline V gene sequence: CDR1 KGHSY, CDR2 FQNENV. The CDR3 is made up of 14 amino acids. V lost 1 base and J lost 6, with 13 bases in between. A note on this clone: Its antigen is still unknown.

Assay execution proceeded at the deep level. Method: immunoSEQ multiplex PCR; TCRdb's copy keeps in-frame clones and lacks some. The table lists about 1.1 million clones, around three quarters of them singletons. The chain has TRBV16 and TRBJ2-7; a possible D gene is TRBD2 (6 bases). This TCR was sampled from a man between 18 and 35 years old in good health. Some clones in this sample may be carry-over from other donors' samples. Material: memory CD4+ T cells from PBMCs. As for subset: CD45RA-negative fraction. The CDR3 sequence is CASSQYGGGSEQYF. The CDR3, as DNA: TGTGCCAGCAGCCAATACGGGGGTGGGAGCGAGCAGTACTTC.